One T cell receptor (beta chain) is described in this entry. The record originates from a study of blood T cell repertoires in COVID-19. Turning to the study itself: The origin of the acute and convalescent COVID-19 samples was the United States, Italy and Spain. From T cells, B-cell-depleted T cells, or PBMCs came the material, which was cDNA or gDNA.

Germline CDR1 is LNHDA and CDR2 is SQIVND (reference sequence). There are 16 residues in the CDR3. V was shortened by 4 bases and J by 0 bases, with 14 bases between the two germline ends. Source study methods: Cell counts per sample came from amplifying reference gene primers. Sequencing used immunoSEQ multiplex PCR; TCRdb keeps in-frame clones, though not all of them. V, J and clone size derive from that table, while D and trimming were established from the DNA sequence. This sample has approximately 71,000 clones, with roughly 80% found just once. This TCR was sampled from a human donor in a cohort sampled during active COVID-19. The specimen was peripheral blood. This chain uses TRBV19 with TRBJ2-3, with D tentatively TRBD1 (6 bases). The CDR3 loop reads CASSSSRDTSTDTQYF. The CDR3 DNA reads TGTGCCAGTAGTAGTTCGAGGGACACTAGCACAGATACGCAGTATTTT.